Listed below are T cell receptor beta chains from one sample, sequenced in a study of blood T cell repertoires in COVID-19. The repertoire was sequenced with immunoSEQ multiplex PCR; TCRdb's copy has only in-frame clones and lacks some. Of under 350,000 clones in the sample, more than 85% were seen once. The specimen sequenced was peripheral blood. These receptors all come from a man between 70 and 80 years old with acute or convalescent COVID-19. CDR3s include the opening cysteine and the closing phenylalanine or tryptophan. The D gene is left open where the match is weak. Some rows mark clone size as missing; the rest say once, few, many or name a class of expanded clone.

>TRBD1|TRBJ2-1|.|TRBV7-3
CASSPRTGKVSEQFF
TGTGCCAGCAGCCCGCGGACAGGGAAGGTAAGTGAGCAGTTCTTC
>TRBD1|TRBJ2-7|.|TRBV24-1
CATSDSGQGAYEQYF
TGTGCCACCAGTGATAGTGGTCAGGGGGCTTACGAGCAGTACTTC
>.|TRBJ1-5|.|TRBV6-5
CASKRELGGVQPQHF
TGTGCCAGCAAGAGGGAATTGGGTGGCGTTCAGCCCCAGCATTTT
>TRBD1|TRBJ2-5|.|TRBV7-2
CASSPQYRGAGETQYF
TGTGCCAGCAGCCCCCAATACAGGGGGGCCGGGGAGACCCAGTACTTC
>TRBD2|TRBJ2-1|once|TRBV10-3
CAIRPGLAANEQFF
TGTGCCATTCGCCCGGGACTAGCGGCCAATGAGCAGTTCTTC
>.|TRBJ1-3|.|TRBV19
CASSSSGASSGNTIYF
TGTGCCAGTAGTTCATCAGGGGCCAGCTCTGGAAACACCATATATTTT
>TRBD1|TRBJ2-5|.|TRBV5-1
CASSLQGEETQYF
TGCGCCAGCAGCCTCCAGGGGGAAGAGACCCAGTACTTC
>TRBD2|TRBJ2-1|.|TRBV19
CASSIRGGENEQFF
TGTGCCAGTAGTATCCGGGGGGGTGAGAATGAGCAGTTCTTC
>.|TRBJ1-1|.|TRBV7-9
CASSRDTMNTEAFF
TGTGCCAGCAGCCGGGACACCATGAACACTGAAGCTTTCTTT
>.|TRBJ2-7|.|TRBV6-2/TRBV6-3
CASSPGHTYEQYF
TGTGCCAGCAGCCCCGGTCATACCTACGAGCAGTACTTC
>.|TRBJ1-1|.|TRBV3-1/TRBV3-2
CASNLPGGLAFF
TGTGCCAGCAACCTCCCGGGGGGATTGGCTTTCTTT
>.|TRBJ2-5|.|TRBV28
CASSLGGAQETQYF
TGTGCCAGCAGTTTAGGGGGGGCCCAAGAGACCCAGTACTTC
>TRBD1|TRBJ1-5|.|TRBV7-2
CASSLMGQANQPQHF
TGTGCCAGCAGCTTAATGGGACAGGCCAATCAGCCCCAGCATTTT
>TRBD1|TRBJ2-7|.|TRBV7-9
CASQPQGADEYEQYF
TGTGCCAGCCAGCCACAGGGGGCGGACGAGTACGAGCAGTACTTC
>TRBD1|TRBJ2-5|.|TRBV5-1
CASDTGEPRETQYF
TGCGCCAGCGACACAGGGGAACCTCGAGAGACCCAGTACTTC
>TRBD1|TRBJ1-3|.|TRBV28
CASSSLTGTGNTIYF
TGTGCCAGCAGTTCTCTGACAGGGACTGGAAACACCATATATTTT
>TRBD2|TRBJ2-5|.|TRBV7-2
CASSQGQRGGRLGTQYF
TGTGCCAGCAGCCAGGGGCAGCGGGGGGGCCGTTTAGGGACCCAGTACTTC
>TRBD2|TRBJ2-5|.|TRBV27
CASSPFRTSHAETQYF
TGTGCCAGCAGTCCTTTCCGGACTAGTCACGCGGAGACCCAGTACTTC
>.|TRBJ2-1|.|TRBV15
CATSTNTDNEQFF
TGTGCCACCAGCACCAACACCGACAATGAGCAGTTCTTC
>.|TRBJ2-1|.|TRBV20-1
CSASLGALNNNEQFF
TGCAGTGCTAGTTTAGGGGCTTTGAATAACAATGAGCAGTTCTTC
>TRBD2|TRBJ2-3|.|TRBV9
CASSVAPGLAGGLSTDTQYF
TGTGCCAGCAGCGTAGCCCCGGGGCTAGCGGGGGGCCTCAGCACAGATACGCAGTATTTT
>.|TRBJ2-1|.|TRBV29-1
CSVEGGYNEQFF
TGCAGCGTTGAGGGGGGCTACAATGAGCAGTTCTTC
>.|TRBJ2-5|.|TRBV7-2
CASSPGAGETQYF
TGTGCCAGCAGCCCAGGGGCAGGGGAGACCCAGTACTTC
>TRBD1|TRBJ1-2|once|TRBV30
CAWSRTGGGGYTF
TGTGCCTGGAGTAGAACAGGGGGTGGTGGCTACACCTTC
>TRBD2|TRBJ2-1|.|TRBV28
CASGAGGRNEQFF
TGTGCCAGTGGAGCGGGGGGGAGGAATGAGCAGTTCTTC
>.|TRBJ1-3|.|TRBV19
CASSTGVRNTIYF
TGTGCCAGTAGTACGGGAGTTCGGAACACCATATATTTT
>TRBD2|TRBJ2-1|.|TRBV4-1
CASSQGLAGRDEQFF
TGCGCCAGCAGCCAAGGACTAGCGGGCCGGGATGAGCAGTTCTTC
>TRBD1|TRBJ1-2|.|TRBV6-6
CASSARPPGQGSSYTF
TGTGCCAGCAGTGCAAGGCCCCCGGGACAGGGGTCCAGCTACACCTTC
>TRBD2|TRBJ2-7|once|TRBV5-1
CASRAGTSDDYEQYF
TGCGCCAGCAGGGCCGGGACTAGCGACGACTACGAGCAGTACTTC